The clone carrying this TCR beta chain was seen only once. This specimen comes from a study of cytomegalovirus exposure and HLA in healthy donors. The protocol was immunoSEQ multiplex PCR, while the TCRdb copy is restricted to in-frame clones and leaves out a portion. The sample includes approximately 120,000 clones, approximately 94% of them seen just once. Germline V CDR1 and CDR2: KGHSH, LQKENI. V was shortened by 6 bases and J by 11 bases, with 11 bases between the two germline ends. The CDR3 consists of 11 residues. The genes are TRBV18 and TRBJ1-3; D unresolved. Sample: PBMCs. The clonotype was recovered from a woman aged 18-30 years in good health and CMV-seronegative. CDR3 in amino acids: CASSRRSAIYF. The CDR3 bases are TGTGCCAGCTCTCGGAGATCCGCCATATATTTT.